The entry below describes one TCR beta chain. The sample originates from a study of cytomegalovirus exposure and HLA in healthy donors. Trimming pared 4 bases from V and 0 bases from J, leaving 11 bases between. The CDR3 has 15 residues. In germline, CDR1 is SGHTA, CDR2 FQGNSA. This PCR relied on a set of 60 Vbeta primers and 13 Jbeta primers. The data were produced by immunoSEQ multiplex PCR, yet TCRdb's version contains in-frame clones alone and is incomplete. Of approximately 160,000 clones in the sample, about 81% were seen once. The source is a woman between 50 and 59 years old in good health and CMV-seropositive. Sequencing used PBMCs. The chain links TRBV7-2 to TRBJ2-3, with D maybe TRBD2 (5 bases). CDR3 nucleotides: TGTGCCAGCAGCTGGACTGACTCTAGCACAGATACGCAGTATTTT. Protein: CASSWTDSSTDTQYF.